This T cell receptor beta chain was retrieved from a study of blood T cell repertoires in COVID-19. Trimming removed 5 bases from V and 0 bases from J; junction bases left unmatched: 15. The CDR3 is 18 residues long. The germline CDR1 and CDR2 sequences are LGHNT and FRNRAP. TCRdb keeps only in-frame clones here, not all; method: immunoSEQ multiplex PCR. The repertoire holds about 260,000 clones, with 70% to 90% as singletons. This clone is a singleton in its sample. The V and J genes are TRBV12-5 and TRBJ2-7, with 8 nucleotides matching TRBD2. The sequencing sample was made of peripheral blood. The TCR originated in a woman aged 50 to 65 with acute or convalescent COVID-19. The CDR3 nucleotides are TGTGCTAGTGGTCCCGGCCGGCCACTAGCGGTCTTCTCCTACGAGCAGTACTTC. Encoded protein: CASGPGRPLAVFSYEQYF.